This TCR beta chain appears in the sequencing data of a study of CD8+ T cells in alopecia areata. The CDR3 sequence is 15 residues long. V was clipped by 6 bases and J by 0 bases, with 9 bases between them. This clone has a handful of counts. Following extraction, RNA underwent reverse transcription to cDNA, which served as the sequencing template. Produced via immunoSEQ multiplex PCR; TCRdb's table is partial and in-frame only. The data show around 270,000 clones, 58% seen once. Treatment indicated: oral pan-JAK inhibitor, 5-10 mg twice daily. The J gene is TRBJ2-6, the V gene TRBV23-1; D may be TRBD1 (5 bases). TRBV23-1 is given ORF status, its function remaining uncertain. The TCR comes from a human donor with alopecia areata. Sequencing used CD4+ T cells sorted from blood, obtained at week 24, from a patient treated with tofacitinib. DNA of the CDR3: TGCGCCAGCAGCCGACAGAGCTCTGGGGCCAACGTCCTGACTTTC. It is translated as CASSRQSSGANVLTF.